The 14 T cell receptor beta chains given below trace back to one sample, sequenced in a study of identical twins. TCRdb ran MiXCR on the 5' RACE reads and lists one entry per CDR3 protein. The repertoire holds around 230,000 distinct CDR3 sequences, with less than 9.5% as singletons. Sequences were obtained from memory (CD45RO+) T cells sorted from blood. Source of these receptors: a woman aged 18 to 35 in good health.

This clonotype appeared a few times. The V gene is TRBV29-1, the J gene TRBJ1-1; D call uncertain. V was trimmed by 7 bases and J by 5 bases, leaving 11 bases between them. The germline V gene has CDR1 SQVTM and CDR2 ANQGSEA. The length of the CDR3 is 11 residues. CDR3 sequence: CSGAIETEAFF. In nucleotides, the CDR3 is TGCAGCGGTGCTATAGAGACTGAAGCTTTCTTT. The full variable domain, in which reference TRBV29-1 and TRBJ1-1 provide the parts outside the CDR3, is SAVISQKPSRDICQRGTSLTIQCQVDSQVTMMFWYRQQPGQSLTLIATANQGSEATYESGFVIDKFPISRPNLTFSTLTVSNMSPEDSSIYLCSGAIETEAFFGQGTRLTVV.

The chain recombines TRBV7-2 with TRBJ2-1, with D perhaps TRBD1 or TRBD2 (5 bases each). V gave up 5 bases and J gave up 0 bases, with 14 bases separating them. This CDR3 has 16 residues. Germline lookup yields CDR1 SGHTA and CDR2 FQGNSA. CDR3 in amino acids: CASSLGAGNSYNEQFF. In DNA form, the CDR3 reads TGTGCCAGCAGCCTAGGGGCGGGCAACTCCTACAATGAGCAGTTCTTC.

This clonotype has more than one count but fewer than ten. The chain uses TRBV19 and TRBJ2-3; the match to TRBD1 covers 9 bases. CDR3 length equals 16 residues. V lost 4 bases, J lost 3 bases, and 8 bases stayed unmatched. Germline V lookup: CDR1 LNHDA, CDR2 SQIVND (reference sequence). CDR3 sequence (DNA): TGTGCCAGTAGTACCCCCCCGGGACAGGGAACAGATACGCAGTATTTT. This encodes CASSTPPGQGTDTQYF. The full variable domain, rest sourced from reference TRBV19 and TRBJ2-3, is DGGITQSPKYLFRKEGQNVTLSCEQNLNHDAMYWYRQDPGQGLRLIYYSQIVNDFQKGDIAEGYSVSREKKESFPLTVTSAQKNPTAFYLCASSTPPGQGTDTQYFGPGTRLTVL.

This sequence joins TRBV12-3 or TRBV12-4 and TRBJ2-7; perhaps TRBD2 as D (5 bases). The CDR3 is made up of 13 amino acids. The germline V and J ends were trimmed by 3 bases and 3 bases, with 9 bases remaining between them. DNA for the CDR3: TGTGCCAGCAGTTTGAGGGTTTTCTACGAGCAGTACTTC. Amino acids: CASSLRVFYEQYF.

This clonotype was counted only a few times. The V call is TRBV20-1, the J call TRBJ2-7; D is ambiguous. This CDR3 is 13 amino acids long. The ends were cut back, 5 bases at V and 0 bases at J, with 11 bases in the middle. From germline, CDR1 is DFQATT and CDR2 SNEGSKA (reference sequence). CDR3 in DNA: TGCAGTGCTCTCAATCCGAGCTCCTACGAGCAGTACTTC. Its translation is CSALNPSSYEQYF.

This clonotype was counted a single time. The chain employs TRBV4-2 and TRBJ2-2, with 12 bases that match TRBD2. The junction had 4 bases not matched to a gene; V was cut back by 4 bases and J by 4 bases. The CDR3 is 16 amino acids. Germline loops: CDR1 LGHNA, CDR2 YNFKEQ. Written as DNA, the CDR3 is TGTGCCAGCAGCCTTACTAGCGGGGGGACCACCGGGGAGCTGTTTTTT. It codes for CASSLTSGGTTGELFF.

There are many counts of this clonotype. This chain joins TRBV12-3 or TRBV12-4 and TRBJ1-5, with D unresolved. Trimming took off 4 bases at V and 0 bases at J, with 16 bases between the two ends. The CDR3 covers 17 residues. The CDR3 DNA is TGTGCCAGCAGTTCCACCTCCGGTTCTTATAGCAATCAGCCCCAGCATTTT. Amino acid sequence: CASSSTSGSYSNQPQHF.

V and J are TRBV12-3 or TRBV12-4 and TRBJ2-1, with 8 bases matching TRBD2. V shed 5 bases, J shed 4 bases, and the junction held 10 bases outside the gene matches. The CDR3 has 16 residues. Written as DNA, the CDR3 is TGTGCCAGCAGTGCTCGGGGTAGCGGGGATTACAATGAGCAGTTCTTC. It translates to CASSARGSGDYNEQFF.

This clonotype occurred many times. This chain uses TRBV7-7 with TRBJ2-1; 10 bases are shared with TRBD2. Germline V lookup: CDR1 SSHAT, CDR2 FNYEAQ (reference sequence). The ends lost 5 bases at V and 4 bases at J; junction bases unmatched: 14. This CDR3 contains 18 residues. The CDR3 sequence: CASSPLFSSGSFYNEQFF. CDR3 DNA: TGTGCCAGCAGCCCACTTTTTTCTAGCGGGAGTTTTTACAATGAGCAGTTCTTC.

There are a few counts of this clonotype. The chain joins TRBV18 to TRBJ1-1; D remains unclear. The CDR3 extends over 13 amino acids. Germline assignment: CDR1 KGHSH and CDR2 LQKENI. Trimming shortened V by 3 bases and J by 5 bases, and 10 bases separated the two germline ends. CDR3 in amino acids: CASSPQRETEAFF. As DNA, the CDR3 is TGTGCCAGCTCACCGCAGAGGGAGACTGAAGCTTTCTTT.

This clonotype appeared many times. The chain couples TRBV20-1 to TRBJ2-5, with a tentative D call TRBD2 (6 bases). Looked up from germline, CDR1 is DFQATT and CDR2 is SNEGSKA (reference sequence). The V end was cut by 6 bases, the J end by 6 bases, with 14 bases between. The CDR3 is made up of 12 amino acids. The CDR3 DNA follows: TGCAGTGCCATAACGGGGGTAAAGACCCAGTACTTC. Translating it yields CSAITGVKTQYF.

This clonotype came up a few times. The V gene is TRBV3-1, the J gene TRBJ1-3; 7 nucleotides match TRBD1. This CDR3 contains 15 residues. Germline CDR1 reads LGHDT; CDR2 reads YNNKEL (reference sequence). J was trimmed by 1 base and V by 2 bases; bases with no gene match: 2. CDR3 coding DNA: TGTGCCAGCAGCCAATCGACAGGGTCTGGAAACACCATATATTTT. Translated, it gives CASSQSTGSGNTIYF.

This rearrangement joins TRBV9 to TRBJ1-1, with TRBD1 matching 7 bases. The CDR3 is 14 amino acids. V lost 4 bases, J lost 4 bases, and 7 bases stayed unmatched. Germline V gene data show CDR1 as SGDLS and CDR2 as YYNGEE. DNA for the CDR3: TGTGCCAGCAGCCCGACGGACAGGAGCACTGAAGCTTTCTTT. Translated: CASSPTDRSTEAFF.

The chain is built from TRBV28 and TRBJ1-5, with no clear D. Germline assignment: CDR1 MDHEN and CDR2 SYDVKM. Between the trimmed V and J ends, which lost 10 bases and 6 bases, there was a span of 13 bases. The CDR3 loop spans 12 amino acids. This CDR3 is CATRSGGQPQHF. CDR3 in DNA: TGTGCCACGCGGTCAGGAGGTCAGCCCCAGCATTTT.